This TCR beta chain derives from a study of tumor and adjacent non-tumor tissue in lung cancer. Turning to this clonotype: The antigen is undetermined. The junction and the germline gene differ at one end; a read error may be behind it.

TCRbeta libraries were built with three rounds of nested PCR, modified from ARM-PCR. Each CDR3 protein gets one entry after TCRdb re-called the multiplex PCR reads with MiXCR. Among fewer than 80,000 distinct CDR3 sequences listed, around 70% were seen once. Study-level findings and limits: In normal lung, the top 100 clones were significantly more dominant than in tumor.

The CDR3 is 13 amino acids. From germline, CDR1 is MNHEY and CDR2 SVGEGT. This sample's RNA came from whole unsorted tissue. The chain uses TRBV6-2 or TRBV6-3 and TRBJ1-1, with 7 bases lining up with TRBD1. The sample was lung tumor tissue. This clonotype was sampled from a woman between 65 and 79 years old with non-small cell lung cancer. The CDR3 sequence is CASLGGMNTEAFF. As DNA, the CDR3 is TGTGCCAGCCTAGGGGGCATGAATACTGAAGCTTTCTTT.